These 7 T cell receptor beta chains share one sample of origin, sequenced in a study of T cells in localized non-small cell lung cancer. The protocol was immunoSEQ multiplex PCR, while the TCRdb copy is restricted to in-frame clones and leaves out a portion. The data contain tens of thousands of clones, 75% to 85% of them seen just once; the ten biggest clones take up 7.8%. The sample was PBMCs, taken before any cancer treatment. These receptors came from a man aged 35 to 69 with stage II lung adenocarcinoma.

The chain recombines TRBV11-2 with TRBJ1-4; 9 bases align to TRBD1. Looked up from germline, CDR1 is SGHAT and CDR2 is FQNNGV. CDR3 length: 16 residues. Unmatched junction bases numbered 7, after V lost 2 bases and J lost 6 bases. In DNA form, the CDR3 reads TGTGCCAGCAGCTTAAGGGGACAGGGCAGGGATGAAAAACTGTTTTTT. Translation gives CASSLRGQGRDEKLFF.

The rearrangement links TRBV6-5 to TRBJ2-3; D might be TRBD2 (5 bases). CDR3 length: 13 residues. V lost 6 bases, J lost 1 base, and 8 bases lay in between. Germline V gene sequence: CDR1 MNHEY, CDR2 SVGAGI. CDR3 DNA: TGTGCCAGCAGCCGGGATCGCACAGATACGCAGTATTTT. Translated: CASSRDRTDTQYF.

The rearrangement links TRBV19 to TRBJ1-1; D gene uncertain. CDR3 length: 13 amino acids. V dropped 3 bases and J dropped 1 base, with 6 bases sitting between them. Germline CDR1 and CDR2: LNHDA and SQIVND (reference sequence). The CDR3 DNA sequence: TGTGCCAGTAGTATGAAGTGGAACACTGAAGCTTTCTTT. The encoded protein is CASSMKWNTEAFF. Together with reference TRBV19 and TRBJ1-1, the CDR3 gives the full variable domain: DGGITQSPKYLFRKEGQNVTLSCEQNLNHDAMYWYRQDPGQGLRLIYYSQIVNDFQKGDIAEGYSVSREKKESFPLTVTSAQKNPTAFYLCASSMKWNTEAFFGQGTRLTVV.

V is TRBV7-6 and J is TRBJ2-5; D might be TRBD1 (6 bases). Germline loops: CDR1 SGHVS, CDR2 FNYEAQ. V dropped 5 bases and J dropped 4 bases, with 14 bases sitting between them. The CDR3 length is 14 residues. The CDR3 region is CASSPRTATETQYF. The CDR3 DNA reads TGTGCCAGCAGCCCACGGACAGCCACAGAGACCCAGTACTTC.

The gene calls are TRBV6-6 and TRBJ2-1; TRBD2 agrees at 12 bases. This CDR3 has 14 residues. Germline values: CDR1 MNHNY, CDR2 SVGAGI (reference sequence). The V segment lost 6 bases and the J segment 7 bases; nucleotides outside the gene matches: 4. The CDR3 sequence is CASRTSGGPNEQFF. The CDR3 DNA reads as TGTGCCAGCAGAACTAGCGGGGGGCCAAATGAGCAGTTCTTC.

The V gene is TRBV7-2, the J gene TRBJ2-7; 8 positions match TRBD2. J lost 5 bases, V lost 1 base, and 7 bases had no gene match. This CDR3 contains 15 residues. The germline CDR1 and CDR2 sequences are SGHTA and FQGNSA. The chain's CDR3 is CASSLDIAGHNEQYF. CDR3 nucleotides: TGTGCCAGCAGCTTAGATATAGCGGGGCATAACGAGCAGTACTTC.

This chain uses TRBV5-4 with TRBJ2-7; 9 bases align to TRBD2. The CDR3 loop spans 15 amino acids. Looked up from germline, CDR1 is SGHNT and CDR2 is YYREEE (reference sequence). J was trimmed by 0 bases and V by 2 bases; bases with no gene match: 3. The CDR3 sequence: CASSFRTSASYEQYF. The CDR3 nucleotides read TGTGCCAGCAGCTTCCGGACTAGCGCCTCCTACGAGCAGTACTTC.